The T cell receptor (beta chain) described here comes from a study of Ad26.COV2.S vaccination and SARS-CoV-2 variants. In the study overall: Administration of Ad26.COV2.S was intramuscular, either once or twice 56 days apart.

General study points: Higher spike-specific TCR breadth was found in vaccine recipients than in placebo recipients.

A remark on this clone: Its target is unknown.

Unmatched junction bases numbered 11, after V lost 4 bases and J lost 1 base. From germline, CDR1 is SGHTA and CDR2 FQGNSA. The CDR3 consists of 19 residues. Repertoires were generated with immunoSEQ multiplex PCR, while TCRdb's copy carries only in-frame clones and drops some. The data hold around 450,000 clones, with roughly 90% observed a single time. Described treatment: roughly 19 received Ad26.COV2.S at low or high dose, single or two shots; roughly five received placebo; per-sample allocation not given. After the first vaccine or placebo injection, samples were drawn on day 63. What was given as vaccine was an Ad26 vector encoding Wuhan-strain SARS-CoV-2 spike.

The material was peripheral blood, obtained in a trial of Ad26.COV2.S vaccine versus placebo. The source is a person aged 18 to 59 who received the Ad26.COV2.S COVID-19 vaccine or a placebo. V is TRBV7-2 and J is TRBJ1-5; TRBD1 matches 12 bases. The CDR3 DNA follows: TGTGCCAGCAGCTCCTACCGGGACAGGGGGCGGTTGAGCAATCAGCCCCAGCATTTT. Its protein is CASSSYRDRGRLSNQPQHF.